Sequencing of this T cell receptor beta chain was carried out in a study of shared clonotypes between healthy human individuals (dated by TCRdb to about 2020). Notes on the research overall: The cohort comprised a couple of women and a few men aged 18 to 49 years. For each donor, CD4 naive and CD4 memory were each given three plates, CD8 naive was given two plates, and CD8 memory was given one plate. Blood TCR repertoires of several healthy adults were deeply sequenced to estimate repertoire size and the extent of clonotype sharing between individuals. Libraries were prepared and TCR repertoires were sequenced by different laboratories using diverse techniques, in order to increase sequencing depth and limit assay-specific biases. Between about 0.85 and 9.5 billion PBMCs per donor were obtained by leukapheresis. Overall study outcomes, separate from this receptor: Naive subsets generally had larger estimated clonotype richness than memory subsets did. Sharing across four donors was observed for 4.5% to 6.5% of naive CD4, around 3.5% of naive CD8, over 2% of memory CD4, and about 0.39% of memory CD8 clonotypes. Higher generation probabilities were observed for clonotypes shared by all four sorted-subset donors than for non-shared clonotypes. Sampling was restricted to blood, and TCR repertoires in tissue are likely to differ from TCR repertoires in blood. Even with the large sequencing depth, rarefaction of the sorted-subset datasets indicated that sequencing was incomplete. Because the study included only a small number of donors, the genetic and exposure-history diversity represented was limited. Pairwise subsampling indicated that sequencing depth was expected to affect the degree of clonotype sharing among donors.

A distance of 19 bases separates the germline ends of V and J, which lose 10 bases and 11 bases respectively. The CDR3 starts with the cysteine, ends with the phenylalanine, and has 12 residues. Only the CDR3 part of the read is kept: 36 bases, read in frame from the first base. CDR1 and CDR2 are drawn from the germline V gene: SGHTA, FQGNSA. As regards this clone: There is no known antigen for this receptor. Per-base qualities were not stored, and no clone one base away is much larger.

CD8 naive samples were CD45RO-negative cells positively selected for CCR7, giving a CD45RA+CCR7+ population that excluded TemRA cells. The donors were healthy, HIV-negative adults who had no recently reported acute infections or vaccinations. All donors were Caucasian adults living in Nashville, Tennessee, USA. After blood collection by leukapheresis, PBMCs were isolated using Ficoll-Histopaque density gradient centrifugation and then cryopreserved in the vapor phase of liquid nitrogen. Analytical flow cytometry was used to check the purity and quantity of every magnetically sorted T cell population. Each sorted fraction had its genomic DNA isolated and then quantified by UV absorbance on a Nanodrop 2000c. TCR CDR3 regions were amplified from genomic DNA by multiplex PCR using the deep immunoSEQ assay. For each cell subset, the extracted genomic DNA was distributed evenly across all wells of several immunoSEQ 96-well plates, and each plate served as one replicate. For sorted subsets, around 200 ng genomic DNA, equal to some 28,000 T cell genomes, was loaded into each replicate PCR. The purified libraries were quantified using a Qubit 3.0 fluorometer, sized with a Bioanalyzer 2100, and then quantified again using the KAPA Library Quantification kit. Each immunoSEQ 96-well plate was sequenced on its own single-read 150-cycle Illumina NextSeq 550 flow cell. In the source study's methods: Because only junctional sequences without quality scores were contained in the immunoSEQ output, filtering matching that applied to full-length reads could not be performed. To assign V/J genes and CDR3, sequences were annotated against IMGT germline references using PyIR, a Python wrapper for IgBLAST v1.9. Any read was removed if the V/J assignment was weak (E-value above 1e-6), the CDR3 was missing, or the read contained stop codons, out-of-frame junctions, or ambiguous translated residues. A V3J clonotype was defined by an identical inferred V gene, J gene, and CDR3 amino acid sequence. The percentage overlap between two repertoires was calculated by dividing the number of shared unique clonotypes by the size of the smaller repertoire. RTK rarefaction, the Chao1 estimator, and Recon v2.1 estimates of unobserved clonotypes were used to assess repertoire richness. OLGA was used to compute generation probabilities for all TCRbeta clonotypes that the gDNA method yielded from four donors. TCRdb obtained this table from immuneACCESS and retained in-frame rearrangements with V and J assigned. These tables miss some clones; where compared with another copy, unresolved V genes account for less than half of the shortfall, and the remainder is unexplained. The DNA was the basis for D and trimming; V, J and clone size are from that table. The sample includes 2 million or so clones, with about 95% observed a single time. 1% to 1.3% of the sample is taken by the ten largest.

The clonotype originates from a man between 18 and 35 years old in good health. The sequence joins TRBV7-2 to TRBJ2-3; the D gene identity is not certain. Sequenced sample: naive CD8+ T cells sorted from blood. According to the study, the label for this sample's cell subset or site signals: CD45RA+CCR7+. The CDR3 corresponds to CATQESSGGQYF. The nucleotide sequence is given as TGTGCCACCCAAGAGAGTTCAGGTGGGCAGTATTTT.